This note documents a single TCR beta chain sequence. No antigen is known for it. The record originates from a study of T-cell memory formation after mild COVID-19. Study-level findings and limits: Later expanders leaned toward CD4+, whereas clones contracting from day 15 to 85 were balanced CD4/CD8.

Via MiXCR, TCRdb re-called the 5' RACE reads, giving one row per CDR3 protein. The data show approximately 500,000 distinct CDR3 sequences, more than 20% seen once. Germline values: CDR1 SGHNT, CDR2 YYREEE (reference sequence). The CDR3 consists of 14 residues. The J segment lost 4 bases and the V segment lost 4 bases, leaving 5 bases of the junction unmatched. Material for sequencing was PBMCs or a T cell subset sorted from them (not recorded which). This TCR came from an adult woman who had mild COVID-19 (a few samples of this study predate the infection). Cell type and time point are not known. The chain uses TRBV5-4 and TRBJ2-5; 9 nucleotides match TRBD1. CDR3 nucleotides: TGTGCCAGCAGCGGGGGACAGGGTGGAGAGACCCAGTACTTC. Translating it yields CASSGGQGGETQYF.